Listed below are T cell receptor beta chains from one sample, sequenced in a study of OX40 agonist ivuxolimab in advanced cancers. The method was immunoSEQ multiplex PCR; TCRdb's version includes in-frame clones alone and lacks a portion of them. The sample holds about 96,000 clones, roughly 87% seen once. Here the sequenced sample was CD4+ or CD8+ T cells sorted from blood, taken in a trial of the OX40 agonist ivuxolimab. Every receptor here comes from an adult with an advanced solid tumor such as melanoma, head and neck, liver or kidney cancer. Both conserved end residues are part of each CDR3. A D gene is named only where the DNA matches it firmly. Size tells how often a clone was seen (once, few, many) or the class of an expanded clone, and some rows leave it out.

cdr3_length,v_call,j_call,clone_size,d_call,cdr3_aa,cdr3_nt
14,TRBV7-2,TRBJ1-5,.,.,CASSLETGQRPQHF,TGTGCCAGCAGCTTAGAGACAGGCCAGCGGCCCCAGCATTTT
15,TRBV6-4,TRBJ2-4,.,TRBD2,CASSAKLAGGNIQYF,TGTGCCAGCAGTGCCAAACTAGCGGGAGGGAACATTCAGTACTTC
15,TRBV7-2,TRBJ2-7,.,.,CASSLIEGISYEQYF,TGTGCCAGCAGCTTAATCGAGGGGATCTCCTACGAGCAGTACTTC
15,TRBV11-3,TRBJ2-5,.,TRBD1,CASSPGTGYEETQYF,TGTGCCAGCAGCCCCGGGACAGGGTATGAAGAGACCCAGTACTTC
12,TRBV29-1,TRBJ1-2,.,.,CSAADGNYGYTF,TGCAGCGCTGCGGACGGGAACTATGGCTACACCTTC
15,TRBV7-2,TRBJ1-2,.,.,CASSLGGGANYGYTF,TGTGCCAGCAGCTTAGGGGGGGGTGCTAACTATGGCTACACCTTC
14,TRBV28,TRBJ1-2,.,.,CASSGSPINYGYTF,TGTGCCAGCAGTGGGTCACCCATTAACTATGGCTACACCTTC
16,TRBV30,TRBJ2-2,.,.,CAWSVLRGWNTGELFF,TGTGCCTGGAGTGTACTTAGGGGTTGGAACACCGGGGAGCTGTTTTTT
15,TRBV5-1,TRBJ2-1,.,TRBD2,CASSRRLAENNEQFF,TGCGCCAGCAGCAGGAGACTAGCGGAAAACAATGAGCAGTTCTTC
16,TRBV5-1,TRBJ2-1,.,.,CASSSTPLSSYNEQFF,TGCGCCAGCAGTTCAACTCCCCTGAGCTCCTACAATGAGCAGTTCTTC
14,TRBV5-1,TRBJ2-2,.,TRBD2,CASSVGLNTGELFF,TGCGCCAGCAGCGTGGGACTAAACACCGGGGAGCTGTTTTTT
14,TRBV23-1,TRBJ2-7,.,.,CASSQDSYSYEQYF,TGCGCCAGCAGTCAAGACAGTTACTCCTACGAGCAGTACTTC
14,TRBV21-1,TRBJ2-5,.,.,CASRTSGVQETQYF,TGTGCCAGCCGGACTAGCGGGGTACAAGAGACCCAGTACTTC
14,TRBV5-5,TRBJ1-1,.,TRBD1,CASSFGQGNTEAFF,TGTGCCAGCAGCTTCGGACAGGGGAACACTGAAGCTTTCTTT
12,TRBV6-5,TRBJ1-3,.,.,CASRGTGNTIYF,TGTGCCAGCCGGGGCACTGGAAACACCATATATTTT
15,TRBV5-4,TRBJ1-2,.,.,CASSLWSGVIRGYTF,TGTGCCAGCAGCTTGTGGTCAGGGGTGATTCGTGGCTACACCTTC
13,TRBV15,TRBJ1-3,.,.,CATSRDRRNTIYF,TGTGCCACCAGCAGGGACAGAAGAAACACCATATATTTT
11,TRBV20-1,TRBJ2-7,once,.,CSASTGYEQYF,TGCAGTGCGTCGACTGGCTACGAGCAGTACTTC
13,TRBV30,TRBJ1-1,.,TRBD1,CAVRSGGGTEAFF,TGTGCCGTGAGATCAGGGGGCGGGACTGAAGCTTTCTTT
13,TRBV28,TRBJ1-5,.,.,CASTGGSNQPQHF,TGTGCCAGCACGGGTGGTAGCAATCAGCCCCAGCATTTT
14,TRBV5-1,TRBJ2-1,.,.,CASSLGSAHNEQFF,TGCGCCAGCAGCTTGGGGTCAGCTCACAATGAGCAGTTCTTC
13,TRBV7-2,TRBJ1-1,.,TRBD1,CASNPGGHTEAFF,TGTGCCAGCAACCCAGGGGGCCACACTGAAGCTTTCTTT
15,TRBV6-5,TRBJ2-4,.,.,CASSRGAVAKNIQYF,TGTGCCAGCAGTCGAGGAGCGGTAGCCAAAAACATTCAGTACTTC
14,TRBV6-6,TRBJ1-2,.,.,CASTRGTAQYGYTF,TGTGCCAGCACTCGCGGGACGGCCCAGTATGGCTACACCTTC
13,TRBV30,TRBJ1-2,.,.,CAWSAQGPYGYTF,TGTGCCTGGAGTGCCCAGGGACCGTATGGCTACACCTTC
12,TRBV11-2,TRBJ1-1,.,.,CASNLPNTEAFF,TGTGCCAGCAACTTACCTAACACTGAAGCTTTCTTT
13,TRBV27,TRBJ2-5,.,.,CASSFSKFYTQYF,TGTGCCAGCAGTTTTTCTAAGTTTTATACCCAGTACTTC
12,TRBV19,TRBJ2-7,.,.,CASSIDQGEQYF,TGTGCCAGTAGTATAGATCAAGGCGAGCAGTACTTC
16,TRBV4-3,TRBJ1-1,.,.,CASSQAVLGYTNEAFF,TGCGCCAGCAGCCAAGCCGTTCTGGGGTATACAAATGAAGCTTTCTTT
15,TRBV28,TRBJ2-1,.,TRBD2,CASSVSGSEINEQFF,TGTGCCAGCAGTGTTAGCGGGAGTGAAATCAATGAGCAGTTCTTC
15,TRBV5-1,TRBJ2-3,.,.,CASSLEQRGTDTQYF,TGCGCCAGCAGCTTGGAGCAAAGAGGGACAGATACGCAGTATTTT
15,TRBV7-9,TRBJ2-1,.,TRBD2,CASSFYGLAGDEQFF,TGTGCCAGCAGCTTTTACGGACTAGCGGGAGATGAGCAGTTCTTC
14,TRBV29-1,TRBJ2-3,.,.,CSGRGGGWTDTQYF,TGCAGCGGTAGAGGGGGGGGGTGGACAGATACGCAGTATTTT
14,TRBV4-1,TRBJ2-3,.,TRBD2,CASSRSLAADTQYF,TGCGCCAGCAGCCGCTCTCTAGCGGCGGATACGCAGTATTTT
19,TRBV7-7,TRBJ2-2,few,.,CASSLIAAAPRKNTGELFF,TGTGCTAGCAGCTTAATCGCGGCGGCGCCCAGAAAGAACACCGGGGAGCTGTTTTTT
15,TRBV27,TRBJ1-5,.,.,CASSLSPYSNQPQHF,TGTGCCAGCAGTTTATCCCCCTATAGCAATCAGCCCCAGCATTTT
16,TRBV5-1,TRBJ1-2,.,TRBD1,CASSPGQGAQHYGYTF,TGCGCCAGCAGCCCCGGACAGGGGGCGCAGCACTATGGCTACACCTTC
16,TRBV7-9,TRBJ2-1,.,TRBD2,CASSIYSGSSYNEQFF,TGTGCCAGCAGCATATATAGCGGGAGCTCCTACAATGAGCAGTTCTTC
12,TRBV29-1,TRBJ2-7,once,.,CSVVGFSYEQYF,TGCAGCGTTGTGGGTTTCTCCTACGAGCAGTACTTC
17,TRBV7-9,TRBJ1-6,.,TRBD1,CASSSRPRTGLRSPLHF,TGTGCCAGCAGCTCGCGGCCCAGGACAGGGTTAAGATCACCCCTCCACTTT
13,TRBV7-3,TRBJ1-1,.,.,CASSSGPAGRGFF,TGTGCCAGCAGCTCGGGACCGGCAGGGAGAGGATTCTTT
17,TRBV28,TRBJ2-3,.,TRBD2,CASSPRTSGRAKDTQYF,TGTGCCAGCAGTCCTCGGACTAGCGGGAGGGCCAAAGATACGCAGTATTTT
13,TRBV18,TRBJ1-2,.,.,CASSPGVLNGYTF,TGTGCCAGCTCACCAGGGGTTCTAAATGGCTACACCTTC
13,TRBV29-1,TRBJ1-3,.,.,CSVRANSGNTIYF,TGCAGCGTCAGGGCAAACTCTGGAAACACCATATATTTT
15,TRBV13,TRBJ1-2,.,TRBD1,CASSEGQGNFYGYTF,TGTGCCAGCAGCGAGGGACAGGGCAACTTCTATGGCTACACCTTC
15,TRBV28,TRBJ2-1,.,TRBD2,CASIPGGISYNEQFF,TGTGCCAGCATTCCCGGGGGGATTTCCTACAATGAGCAGTTCTTC
16,TRBV13,TRBJ2-5,once,TRBD1,CASSPEQGAGEETQYF,TGTGCCAGCAGCCCTGAACAGGGGGCGGGGGAAGAGACCCAGTACTTC
10,TRBV7-9,TRBJ1-1,.,.,CASANAEAFF,TGTGCCAGTGCTAACGCTGAAGCTTTCTTT
15,TRBV9,TRBJ2-5,.,TRBD2,CASSVRGASLETQYF,TGTGCCAGCAGCGTGCGGGGGGCATCGTTAGAGACCCAGTACTTC